Listed here are 31 T cell receptor beta chains from one sample, sequenced in a study of T cell repertoires in cytomegalovirus infection. The antigens of these receptors remain unknown. In TCRdb, the reads were re-called with MiXCR into one record per CDR3 protein. The sample lists about 830,000 distinct CDR3 sequences; about 33% were seen once. The specimen was cultured CD8+ T cells from PBMCs, collected from culture after CMV antigen stimulation. The receptors come from a human donor in good health (CMV status not recorded). Some clones in this sample may be carry-over from other donors' samples.

This clonotype was detected once. The chain joins TRBV9 to TRBJ1-1, with TRBD1 matching over 7 bases. V shed 0 bases and J 1 base; nucleotides not matched to a gene: 9. Germline CDR1 and CDR2: SGDLS and YYNGEE. The CDR3 loop spans 17 amino acids. The CDR3 nucleotides are TGTGCCAGCAGCGTAGGTCCAGGGGGGGTTGCGAACACTGAAGCTTTCTTT. This codes for CASSVGPGGVANTEAFF.

This clonotype was recorded at least ten times. The V call is TRBV19, the J call TRBJ2-1, with D possibly being TRBD1 or TRBD2 (5 bases each). The CDR3 runs to 15 residues. Germline CDR1 and CDR2: LNHDA and SQIVND (reference sequence). V was cut by 3 bases and J by 2 bases, with 11 bases left in between. In DNA, the CDR3 is TGTGCCAGTAGTATTGGGCAGGGACCCTACAATGAGCAGTTCTTC. Translated: CASSIGQGPYNEQFF.

Note on this clonotype: A read error may be the cause here, since a much bigger clone is one base away. The genes are TRBV6-5 and TRBJ1-4; D gene ambiguous. The CDR3 has 11 amino acids. Germline V gene data show CDR1 as MNHEY and CDR2 as SVGAGI. CDR3: CATSWGEKLFF. The CDR3 coding sequence is TGTGCCACCAGTTGGGGTGAAAAACTGTTTTTT.

The gene calls are TRBV5-1 and TRBJ1-2; 8 nucleotides agree with TRBD1. The germline gives CDR1 SGHRS, CDR2 YFSETQ. V was clipped by 3 bases and J by 4 bases; unmatched bases: 5. The CDR3 extends over 14 amino acids. CDR3 amino acids: CASSYGQGSYGYTF. CDR3 sequence (DNA): TGCGCCAGCAGCTACGGACAGGGATCCTATGGCTACACCTTC.

The chain is built from TRBV27 and TRBJ2-3; D perhaps matches TRBD1 (5 bases). Germline assignment: CDR1 MNHEY and CDR2 SMNVEV (reference sequence). The CDR3 is made up of 16 amino acids. V dropped 2 bases and J dropped 0 bases, with 12 bases sitting between them. The CDR3 reads CASSLLRYRSTDTQYF. The CDR3 DNA sequence: TGTGCCAGCAGTTTACTAAGGTACAGGAGCACAGATACGCAGTATTTT.

Many counts were recorded for this clonotype. This chain links TRBV6-1 with TRBJ2-7; D possibly corresponds to TRBD1 (6 bases). With 3 bases removed from V and 3 bases from J, the gap between germline ends came to 12 bases. Germline values: CDR1 MNHNS, CDR2 SASEGT. The CDR3 has 14 residues. Written as DNA, the CDR3 is TGTGCCAGCAGTGATCCTGGGGGCAGCTACGAGCAGTACTTC. This gives the protein CASSDPGGSYEQYF.

This chain links TRBV27 with TRBJ1-5; 9 nucleotides match TRBD1. The CDR3 length is 16 residues. Trimming removed 4 bases from V and 2 bases from J; junction bases left unmatched: 6. Per germline, CDR1 MNHEY and CDR2 SMNVEV (reference sequence). The CDR3 DNA follows: TGTGCCAGCAGTTCTTTGAGGACAGGGGGCAATCAGCCCCAGCATTTT. Protein product: CASSSLRTGGNQPQHF.

The chain joins TRBV4-2 to TRBJ2-3; D remains unclear. V was clipped by 5 bases and J by 6 bases, with 12 bases between them. The CDR3 spans 13 residues. The V gene's germline CDR1 is LGHNA and CDR2 YNFKEQ. The CDR3 here is CASSGKRWDTQYF. CDR3 in DNA: TGTGCCAGCAGCGGAAAACGGTGGGATACGCAGTATTTT.

This clonotype was seen ten or more times. The V call is TRBV28, the J call TRBJ2-3, with 12 bases that match TRBD2. This CDR3 region has 15 residues. Trimming took 3 bases from V and 5 from J; bases not matched to a gene: 3. The germline CDR1 and CDR2 sequences are MDHEN and SYDVKM. The CDR3 DNA sequence: TGTGCCAGCAGTTTGCTAGCGGGGGGGCAAGATACGCAGTATTTT. Translation: CASSLLAGGQDTQYF.

Only a few counts were recorded for this clonotype. This rearrangement joins TRBV19 to TRBJ1-1; tentative D call: TRBD1 (5 bases). V was clipped by 5 bases and J by 0 bases, with 10 bases between them. Looked up from germline, CDR1 is LNHDA and CDR2 is SQIVND (reference sequence). The CDR3 is 14 amino acids. CDR3 sequence (DNA): TGTGCCAGTAGTTGGGGGAGGATGAACACTGAAGCTTTCTTT. Its translation is CASSWGRMNTEAFF.

The chain joins TRBV6-1 to TRBJ2-7; the match to TRBD1 covers 7 bases. The CDR3 is 14 amino acids. Germline assignment: CDR1 MNHNS and CDR2 SASEGT. The junction had 9 bases not matched to a gene; V was cut back by 7 bases and J by 3 bases. The CDR3 sequence: CASTPVGTDYEQYV. The CDR3 DNA is TGTGCCAGCACCCCGGTAGGGACAGACTACGAGCAGTACGTC.

This rearrangement joins TRBV18 to TRBJ2-7, with D possibly matching TRBD1 (5 bases). The CDR3 covers 15 residues. The V gene's germline CDR1 is KGHSH and CDR2 LQKENI. V dropped 3 bases and J dropped 4 bases, with 16 bases sitting between them. In DNA form, the CDR3 reads TGTGCCAGCTCACCCACAGGTCCCGCGAGTTACGAGCAGTACTTC. Translating gives CASSPTGPASYEQYF.

A few counts support this clonotype. The gene calls are TRBV12-3 or TRBV12-4 and TRBJ2-5, with D perhaps TRBD1 or TRBD2 (6 bases each). This CDR3 comprises 16 residues. V was cut by 1 base and J by 5 bases, with 17 bases left in between. The CDR3 here is CASSLEPWGAEETQYF. CDR3 sequence (DNA): TGTGCCAGCAGTTTAGAGCCGTGGGGGGCTGAGGAGACCCAGTACTTC.

The chain links TRBV7-4 to TRBJ2-7; D not certain. This CDR3 is 13 amino acids long. The germline V gene encodes CDR1 SGHVT and CDR2 SQSDAQ. Trimming stripped 2 bases from V and 7 bases from J, with 12 bases between. This chain's CDR3 is CASSLPGFGEQYF. The CDR3 DNA follows: TGTGCCAGCAGCTTACCCGGTTTTGGTGAGCAGTACTTC.

This clonotype was counted at least ten times. This chain joins TRBV7-8 and TRBJ2-3, with D perhaps TRBD1 (5 bases). Germline CDR1 SGHVS, CDR2 FQNEAQ. V shed 8 bases and J shed 2 bases, with 14 bases lying between them. This CDR3 contains 14 residues. CDR3 in amino acids: CASVRGGYTDTQYF. The CDR3 region has the DNA TGTGCCAGCGTAAGGGGCGGCTACACAGATACGCAGTATTTT.

CDR3 protein: CASSAAGIGSNQPQHF. CDR3 sequence (DNA): TGTGCCAGCAGCGCCGCCGGGATCGGTAGCAATCAGCCCCAGCATTTT. The V and J genes are TRBV7-9 and TRBJ1-5; D not resolved. Germline-derived CDR1 and CDR2 are SEHNR and FQNEAQ (reference sequence). Trimming took 5 bases from V and 0 from J, leaving 14 bases between them. The CDR3 length is 16 residues.

V usage is TRBV20-1 and J usage is TRBJ2-2; the match to TRBD1 covers 8 bases. The CDR3 runs 13 residues. Unmatched junction bases numbered 3, after V lost 6 bases and J lost 3 bases. Looked up from germline, CDR1 is DFQATT and CDR2 is SNEGSKA (reference sequence). The CDR3 here is CSALDRDTGELFF. DNA for the CDR3: TGCAGTGCCCTGGACAGGGACACCGGGGAGCTGTTTTTT.

There are many counts of this clonotype. The chain joins TRBV7-6 to TRBJ1-2; 8 positions match TRBD1. The V and J ends lost 5 bases and 5 bases, in that order; junction bases with no gene match: 19. Germline lookup yields CDR1 SGHVS and CDR2 FNYEAQ. The CDR3 runs to 18 residues. In DNA, the CDR3 is TGTGCCAGCAGCACACTCCCGGAGGGGACAGGTGGCCGGTATGGCTACACCTTC. It specifies CASSTLPEGTGGRYGYTF.

This sequence joins TRBV27 and TRBJ1-1; 12 bases fit TRBD1. Per the germline V gene, CDR1 is MNHEY and CDR2 is SMNVEV (reference sequence). V lost 5 bases, J lost 7 bases, and 8 bases stayed unmatched. The length of the CDR3 is 15 residues. CDR3 in DNA: TGTGCCAGCAGTCCGGGGACAGGGGGCATCGGTGAAGCTTTCTTT. It is translated as CASSPGTGGIGEAFF.

This clonotype was observed a few times. This chain joins TRBV12-3 or TRBV12-4 and TRBJ2-5, with TRBD2 identical over 8 bases. V lost 2 bases and J lost 3; bases outside the gene matches: 2. The CDR3 sequence is 14 residues long. The CDR3 DNA sequence: TGTGCCAGCAGTTTATCAGCGGGGGAAGAGACCCAGTACTTC. Protein: CASSLSAGEETQYF.

In its sample, this clonotype was seen many times. The chain combines TRBV6-1 with TRBJ1-1; 9 nucleotides align to TRBD1. The germline V gene has CDR1 MNHNS and CDR2 SASEGT. The CDR3 is 15 residues long. The trim removed 8 bases at V and 0 bases at J, leaving 7 bases unmatched. CDR3 in DNA: TGTGCCAGCCGGACAGGGGTCCTACTGAACACTGAAGCTTTCTTT. Residues: CASRTGVLLNTEAFF.

J is TRBJ1-1 and V is TRBV6-2 or TRBV6-3; D possibly corresponds to TRBD1 (5 bases). Germline-derived CDR1 and CDR2 are MNHEY and SVGEGT. The CDR3 runs 14 residues. Trimming removed 7 bases at V and 4 bases at J, with 16 bases between. The CDR3 loop is CASTSISGSTEAFF. The CDR3 DNA is TGTGCCAGCACGTCCATCTCAGGGTCCACTGAAGCTTTCTTT.

This clonotype was counted a few times. This chain uses TRBV5-1 with TRBJ2-1, with 8 bases identical to TRBD2. The ends lost 7 bases at V and 3 bases at J; junction bases unmatched: 18. From germline, CDR1 is SGHRS and CDR2 YFSETQ. This CDR3 region has 18 residues. The CDR3 reads CASVPRGSGASDYNEQFF. The DNA of the CDR3 is TGCGCCAGCGTCCCTCGGGGTAGCGGGGCAAGCGACTACAATGAGCAGTTCTTC.

V is TRBV19 and J is TRBJ1-2; D call uncertain. Trimming cost V 3 bases and J 0 bases, with 11 bases left between them. Per the germline V gene, CDR1 is LNHDA and CDR2 is SQIVND (reference sequence). CDR3 size: 15 residues. The CDR3 DNA reads as TGTGCCAGTAGTATGTTCGGGGAGGCTAACTATGGCTACACCTTC. Translated: CASSMFGEANYGYTF.

This sequence joins TRBV5-1 and TRBJ2-3, with 10 bases fitting TRBD2. There are 16 residues in the CDR3. J gave up 3 bases and V 4 bases, and 8 bases lay outside the gene matches. Germline CDR1 and CDR2: SGHRS and YFSETQ. The CDR3 loop reads CASSPQSGGATDTQYF. The CDR3 DNA sequence: TGCGCCAGCAGCCCACAAAGCGGGGGGGCAACAGATACGCAGTATTTT.

This clonotype was recorded at least ten times. CDR3 in amino acids: CASSYRSANSPLHF. The CDR3 nucleotides read TGTGCCAGCAGCTACAGGTCTGCTAATTCACCCCTCCACTTT. J is TRBJ1-6 and V is TRBV7-2; a possible D gene is TRBD1 (5 bases). With 4 bases removed from V and 6 bases from J, the gap between germline ends came to 10 bases. CDR1 and CDR2 (germline): SGHTA, FQGNSA. The length of the CDR3 is 14 residues.

The chain carries TRBV27 and TRBJ2-7; D possibly uses TRBD1 or TRBD2 (5 bases each). The germline gives CDR1 MNHEY, CDR2 SMNVEV (reference sequence). The ends were cut back, 8 bases at V and 5 bases at J, with 13 bases in the middle. This CDR3 is built from 12 residues. CDR3: CASGTPWDEQYV. CDR3 sequence (DNA): TGTGCCAGCGGGACCCCGTGGGACGAGCAGTACGTC.

The genes are TRBV28 and TRBJ2-7; no firm D call. CDR1 MDHEN and CDR2 SYDVKM come from the germline V gene. The CDR3 covers 12 residues. Trimming shortened V by 7 bases and J by 6 bases, and 13 bases separated the two germline ends. Here the CDR3 reads CASNKGSAEQYV. CDR3 sequence (DNA): TGTGCCAGCAACAAAGGGTCGGCCGAGCAGTACGTC.

This clonotype was observed at least ten times. This chain connects TRBV7-2 to TRBJ2-7; possibly TRBD1 for D (5 bases). The CDR3 runs 13 residues. Germline V gene sequence: CDR1 SGHTA, CDR2 FQGNSA. V was cut by 4 bases and J by 0 bases, with 7 bases left in between. The CDR3 here is CASSSDSSYEQYV. CDR3 coding DNA: TGTGCCAGCAGCTCCGACAGCTCCTACGAGCAGTACGTC.

This clonotype came up many times. The chain carries TRBV19 and TRBJ1-6, with D perhaps TRBD1 (5 bases). The CDR3 covers 14 residues. Germline lookup yields CDR1 LNHDA and CDR2 SQIVND (reference sequence). The V and J ends lost 5 bases and 7 bases respectively, with 12 bases between them. CDR3 sequence (DNA): TGTGCCAGTAGTCCGGGACTGACAAATTCACCCCTCCACTTT. It codes for CASSPGLTNSPLHF.

The rearrangement links TRBV9 to TRBJ1-2; D perhaps matches TRBD1 (6 bases). V gave up 4 bases and J gave up 11 bases, with 15 bases separating them. From germline, CDR1 is SGDLS and CDR2 YYNGEE. This CDR3 is 12 amino acids long. The CDR3 DNA sequence: TGTGCCAGCAGCTCAGGACAGCGGAGGTACACCTTC. It specifies CASSSGQRRYTF.